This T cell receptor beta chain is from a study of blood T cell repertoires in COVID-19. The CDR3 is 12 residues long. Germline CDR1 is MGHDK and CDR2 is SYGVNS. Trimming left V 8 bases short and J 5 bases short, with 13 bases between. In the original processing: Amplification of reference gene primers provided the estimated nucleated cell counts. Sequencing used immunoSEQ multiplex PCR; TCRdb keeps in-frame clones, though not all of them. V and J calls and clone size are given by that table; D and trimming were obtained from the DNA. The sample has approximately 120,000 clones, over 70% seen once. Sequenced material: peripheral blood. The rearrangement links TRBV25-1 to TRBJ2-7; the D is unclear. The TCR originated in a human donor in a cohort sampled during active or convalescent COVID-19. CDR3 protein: CASSYYADEQYF. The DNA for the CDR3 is TGTGCCAGCTCGTACTATGCGGACGAGCAGTACTTC.